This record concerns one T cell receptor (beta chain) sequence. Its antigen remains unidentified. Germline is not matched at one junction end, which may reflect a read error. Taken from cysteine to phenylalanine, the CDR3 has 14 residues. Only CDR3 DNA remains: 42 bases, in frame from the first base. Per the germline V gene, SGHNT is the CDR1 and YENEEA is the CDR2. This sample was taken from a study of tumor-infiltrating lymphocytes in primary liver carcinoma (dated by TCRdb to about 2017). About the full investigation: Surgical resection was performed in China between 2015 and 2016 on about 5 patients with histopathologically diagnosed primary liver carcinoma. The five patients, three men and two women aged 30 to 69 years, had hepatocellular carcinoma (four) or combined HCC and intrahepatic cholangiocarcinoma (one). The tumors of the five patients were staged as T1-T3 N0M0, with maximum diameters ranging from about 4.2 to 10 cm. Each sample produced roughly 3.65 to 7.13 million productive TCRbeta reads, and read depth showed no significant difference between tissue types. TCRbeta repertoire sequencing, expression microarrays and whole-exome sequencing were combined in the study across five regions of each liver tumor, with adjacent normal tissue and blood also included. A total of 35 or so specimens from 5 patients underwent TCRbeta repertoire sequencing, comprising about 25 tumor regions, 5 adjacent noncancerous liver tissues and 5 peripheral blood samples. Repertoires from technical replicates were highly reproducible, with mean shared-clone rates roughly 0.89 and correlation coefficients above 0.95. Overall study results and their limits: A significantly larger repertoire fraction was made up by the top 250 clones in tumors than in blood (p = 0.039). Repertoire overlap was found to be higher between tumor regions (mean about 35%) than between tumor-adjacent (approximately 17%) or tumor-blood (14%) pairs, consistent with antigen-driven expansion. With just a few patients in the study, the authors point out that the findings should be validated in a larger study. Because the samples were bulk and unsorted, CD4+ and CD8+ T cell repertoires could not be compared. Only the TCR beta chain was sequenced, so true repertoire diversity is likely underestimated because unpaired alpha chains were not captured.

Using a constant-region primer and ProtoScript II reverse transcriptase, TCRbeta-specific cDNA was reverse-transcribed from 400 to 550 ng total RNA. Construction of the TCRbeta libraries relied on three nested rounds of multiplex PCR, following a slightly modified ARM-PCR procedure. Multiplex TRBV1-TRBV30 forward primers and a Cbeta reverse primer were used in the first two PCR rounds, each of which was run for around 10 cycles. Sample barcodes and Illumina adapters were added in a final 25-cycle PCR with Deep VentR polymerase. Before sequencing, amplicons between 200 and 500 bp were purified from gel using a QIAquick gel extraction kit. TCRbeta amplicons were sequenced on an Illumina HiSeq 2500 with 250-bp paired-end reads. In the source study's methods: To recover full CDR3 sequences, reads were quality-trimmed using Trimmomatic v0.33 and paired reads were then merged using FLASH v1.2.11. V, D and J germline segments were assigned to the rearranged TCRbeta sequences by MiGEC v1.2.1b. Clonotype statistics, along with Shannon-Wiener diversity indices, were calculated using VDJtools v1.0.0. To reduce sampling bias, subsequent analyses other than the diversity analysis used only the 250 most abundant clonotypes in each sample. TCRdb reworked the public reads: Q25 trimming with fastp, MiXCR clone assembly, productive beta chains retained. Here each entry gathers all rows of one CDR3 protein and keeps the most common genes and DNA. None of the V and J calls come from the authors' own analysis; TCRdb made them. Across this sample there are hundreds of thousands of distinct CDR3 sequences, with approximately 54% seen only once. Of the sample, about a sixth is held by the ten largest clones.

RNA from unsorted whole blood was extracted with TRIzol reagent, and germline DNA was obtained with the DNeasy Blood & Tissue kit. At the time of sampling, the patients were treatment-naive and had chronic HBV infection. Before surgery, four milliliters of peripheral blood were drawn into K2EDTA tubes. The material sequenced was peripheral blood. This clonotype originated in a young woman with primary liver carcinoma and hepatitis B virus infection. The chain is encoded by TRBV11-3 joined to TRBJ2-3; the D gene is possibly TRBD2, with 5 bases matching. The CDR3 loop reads CASSSPRGPDTQYF. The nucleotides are TGTGCCAGCAGCTCCCCCCGCGGGCCAGATACACAGTATTTT.